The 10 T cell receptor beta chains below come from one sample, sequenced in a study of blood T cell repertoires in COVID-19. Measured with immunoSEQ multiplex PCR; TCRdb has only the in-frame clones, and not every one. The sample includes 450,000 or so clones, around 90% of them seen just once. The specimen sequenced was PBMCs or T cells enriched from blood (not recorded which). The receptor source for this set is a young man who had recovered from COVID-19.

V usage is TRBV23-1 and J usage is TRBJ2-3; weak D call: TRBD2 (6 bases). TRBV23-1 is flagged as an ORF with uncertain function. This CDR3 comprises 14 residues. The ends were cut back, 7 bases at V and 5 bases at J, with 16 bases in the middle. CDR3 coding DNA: TGCGCCAGCAACTCGGGAGAGAAGGTAGATACGCAGTATTTT. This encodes CASNSGEKVDTQYF.

The CDR3 DNA sequence: TGTGCCATCGAGGGGGCGAACACCGGGGAGCTGTTTTTT. Amino acids: CAIEGANTGELFF. The rearrangement joins TRBV10-3 to TRBJ2-2, with TRBD1 as a possible D gene (6 bases). V lost 8 bases and J lost 0, with 7 bases in between. The CDR3 contains 13 residues. Germline V gene lookup returns CDR1 ENHRY and CDR2 SYGVKD.

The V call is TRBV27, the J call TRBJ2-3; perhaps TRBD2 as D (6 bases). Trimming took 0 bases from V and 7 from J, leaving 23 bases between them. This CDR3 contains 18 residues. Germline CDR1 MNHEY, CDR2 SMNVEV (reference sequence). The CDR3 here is CASSLSISGTPTPNTQYF. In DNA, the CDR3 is TGTGCCAGCAGTTTATCGATCTCCGGGACTCCGACCCCTAATACGCAGTATTTT.

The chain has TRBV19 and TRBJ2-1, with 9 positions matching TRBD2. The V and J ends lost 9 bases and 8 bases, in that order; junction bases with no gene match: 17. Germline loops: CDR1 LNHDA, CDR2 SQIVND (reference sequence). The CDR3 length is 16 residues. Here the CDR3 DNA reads TGTGCCAGCAAAGTATCGAAACCTAGCGGGGCGTATGAGCAGTTCTTC. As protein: CASKVSKPSGAYEQFF.

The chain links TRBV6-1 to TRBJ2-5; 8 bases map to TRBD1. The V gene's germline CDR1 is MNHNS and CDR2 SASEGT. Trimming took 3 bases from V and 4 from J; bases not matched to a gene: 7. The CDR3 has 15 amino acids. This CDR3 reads CASSERTGLAETQYF. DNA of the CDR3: TGTGCCAGCAGTGAGCGGACAGGGCTCGCAGAGACCCAGTACTTC.

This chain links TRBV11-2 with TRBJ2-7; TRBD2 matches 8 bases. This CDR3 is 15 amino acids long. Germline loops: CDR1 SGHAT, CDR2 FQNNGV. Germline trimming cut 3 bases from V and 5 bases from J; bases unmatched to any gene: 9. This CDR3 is CASSLAPGLGNEQYF. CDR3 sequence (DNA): TGTGCCAGCAGCTTGGCTCCGGGACTAGGTAACGAGCAGTACTTC.

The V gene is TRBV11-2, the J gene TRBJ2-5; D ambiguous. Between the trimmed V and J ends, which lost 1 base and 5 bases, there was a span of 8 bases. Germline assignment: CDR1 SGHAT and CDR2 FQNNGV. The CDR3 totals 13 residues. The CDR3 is CASSLGVRETQYF. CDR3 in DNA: TGTGCCAGCAGCTTAGGTGTGCGGGAGACCCAGTACTTC.

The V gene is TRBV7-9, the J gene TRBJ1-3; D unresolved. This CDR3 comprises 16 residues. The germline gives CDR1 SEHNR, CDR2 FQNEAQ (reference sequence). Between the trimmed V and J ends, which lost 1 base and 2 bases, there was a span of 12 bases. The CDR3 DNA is TGTGCCAGCAGCTTAGGTTTCGGCGGGGCTGGAAACACCATATATTTT. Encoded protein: CASSLGFGGAGNTIYF.

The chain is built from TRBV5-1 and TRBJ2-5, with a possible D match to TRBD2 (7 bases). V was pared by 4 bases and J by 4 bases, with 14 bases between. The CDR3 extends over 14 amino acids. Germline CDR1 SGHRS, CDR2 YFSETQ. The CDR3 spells CASSLRGGIETQYF. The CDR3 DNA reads TGCGCCAGCAGCCTGAGGGGGGGTATAGAGACCCAGTACTTC.

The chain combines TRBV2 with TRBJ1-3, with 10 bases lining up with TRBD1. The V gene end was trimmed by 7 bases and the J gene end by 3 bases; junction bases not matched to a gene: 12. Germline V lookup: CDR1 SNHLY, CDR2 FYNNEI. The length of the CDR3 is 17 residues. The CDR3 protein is CASIGGQGESVGNTIYF. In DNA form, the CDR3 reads TGTGCCAGCATTGGTGGACAGGGGGAAAGCGTTGGAAACACCATATATTTT.